This TCR beta chain is from a study of CD8 T cells in Susac syndrome. Concerning this clonotype: Antigen unknown.

The authors carried out high-throughput sequencing of TCR beta. They applied it to CD8+ and CD4+ T cells obtained from blood. Reverse transcription used roughly 0.5 to 1 ug RNA and random hexamers. Using its own MiXCR run on the immunoSEQ multiplex PCR reads, TCRdb lists one record per CDR3 protein. The table lists some 180,000 distinct CDR3 sequences, around 96% of them singletons. The CDR3 totals 14 residues. V shed 0 bases and J shed 2 bases, with 7 bases lying between them. CDR1 is DFQATT, CDR2 SNEGSKA, per germline (reference sequence). Study-wide results and caveats: As the study acknowledged, the number of individuals in its TCR sequencing and HLA analysis was relatively small.

This chain joins TRBV20-1 and TRBJ2-2, with D uncertain. Source material: CD4+ T cells from PBMCs. This TCR was sampled from a human donor in good health. The CDR3 protein is CSARDRLNTGELFF. The DNA for the CDR3 is TGCAGTGCTAGAGATCGGCTCAACACCGGGGAGCTGTTTTTT.